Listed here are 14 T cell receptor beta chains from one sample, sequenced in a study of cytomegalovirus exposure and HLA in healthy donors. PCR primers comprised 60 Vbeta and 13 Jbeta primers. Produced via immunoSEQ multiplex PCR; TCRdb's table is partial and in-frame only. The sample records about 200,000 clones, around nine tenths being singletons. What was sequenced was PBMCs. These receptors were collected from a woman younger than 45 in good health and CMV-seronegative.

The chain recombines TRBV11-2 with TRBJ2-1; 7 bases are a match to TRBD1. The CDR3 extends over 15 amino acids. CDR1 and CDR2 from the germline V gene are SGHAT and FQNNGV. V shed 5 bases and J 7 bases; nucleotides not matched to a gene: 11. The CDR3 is CASSPLRQGGNEQFF. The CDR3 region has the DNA TGTGCCAGCAGCCCCCTAAGACAGGGTGGGAATGAGCAGTTCTTC.

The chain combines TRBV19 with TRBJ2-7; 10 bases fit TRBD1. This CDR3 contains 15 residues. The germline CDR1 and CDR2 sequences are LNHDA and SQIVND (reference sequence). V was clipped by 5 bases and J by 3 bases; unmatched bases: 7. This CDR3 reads CASSLGQGEVYEQYF. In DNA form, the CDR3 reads TGTGCCAGTAGTCTCGGACAGGGGGAGGTCTACGAGCAGTACTTC. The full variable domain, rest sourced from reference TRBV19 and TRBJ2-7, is DGGITQSPKYLFRKEGQNVTLSCEQNLNHDAMYWYRQDPGQGLRLIYYSQIVNDFQKGDIAEGYSVSREKKESFPLTVTSAQKNPTAFYLCASSLGQGEVYEQYFGPGTRLTVT.

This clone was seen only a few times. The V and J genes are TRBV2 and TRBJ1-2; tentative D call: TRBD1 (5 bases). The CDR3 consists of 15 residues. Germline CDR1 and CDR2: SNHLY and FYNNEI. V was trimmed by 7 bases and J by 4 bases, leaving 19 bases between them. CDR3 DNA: TGTGCCAGCACTCCGGGGACTCCTAGGATCTATGGCTACACCTTC. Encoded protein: CASTPGTPRIYGYTF.

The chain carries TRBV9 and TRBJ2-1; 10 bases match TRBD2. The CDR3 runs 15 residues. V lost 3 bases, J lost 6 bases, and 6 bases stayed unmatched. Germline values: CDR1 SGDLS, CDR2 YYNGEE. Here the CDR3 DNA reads TGTGCCAGCAGCGCAACTAGCGGGATATTCAATGAGCAGTTCTTC. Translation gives CASSATSGIFNEQFF. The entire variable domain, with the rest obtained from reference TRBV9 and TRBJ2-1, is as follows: DSGVTQTPKHLITATGQRVTLRCSPRSGDLSVYWYQQSLDQGLQFLIQYYNGEERAKGNILERFSAQQFPDLHSELNLSSLELGDSALYFCASSATSGIFNEQFFGPGTRLTVL.

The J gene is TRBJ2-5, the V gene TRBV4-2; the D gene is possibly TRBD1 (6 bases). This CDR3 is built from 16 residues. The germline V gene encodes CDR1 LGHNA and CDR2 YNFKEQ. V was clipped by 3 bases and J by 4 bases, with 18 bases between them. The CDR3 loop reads CASSQASGQTLETQYF. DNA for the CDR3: TGTGCCAGCAGCCAGGCCTCGGGACAAACTTTAGAGACCCAGTACTTC.

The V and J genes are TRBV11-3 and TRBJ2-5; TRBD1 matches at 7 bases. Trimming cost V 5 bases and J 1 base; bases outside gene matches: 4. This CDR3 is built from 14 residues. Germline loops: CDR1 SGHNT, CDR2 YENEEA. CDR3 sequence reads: CASSPGTAQETQYF. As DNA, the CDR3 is TGTGCCAGCAGCCCAGGGACAGCCCAAGAGACCCAGTACTTC.

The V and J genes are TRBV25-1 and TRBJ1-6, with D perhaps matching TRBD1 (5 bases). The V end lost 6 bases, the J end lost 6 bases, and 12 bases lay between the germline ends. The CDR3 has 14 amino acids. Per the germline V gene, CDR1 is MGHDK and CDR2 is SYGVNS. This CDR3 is CASRLPGSNSPLHF. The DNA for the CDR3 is TGTGCCAGCAGGTTGCCAGGGTCTAATTCACCCCTCCACTTT.

CDR3 residues: CSVFGGGRYEQYF. The CDR3 nucleotides are TGCAGCGTCTTTGGGGGAGGGCGGTACGAGCAGTACTTC. The J gene is TRBJ2-7, the V gene TRBV29-1, with 7 positions matching TRBD2. The length of the CDR3 is 13 residues. J lost 4 bases, V lost 6 bases, and 9 bases had no gene match. Germline CDR1 reads SQVTM; CDR2 reads ANQGSEA.

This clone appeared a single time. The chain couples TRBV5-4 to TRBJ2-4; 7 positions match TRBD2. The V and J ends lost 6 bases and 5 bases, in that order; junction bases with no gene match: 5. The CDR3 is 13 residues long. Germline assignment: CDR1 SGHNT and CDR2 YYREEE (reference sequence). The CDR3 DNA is TGTGCCAGCATGGAACGGGGGGAAAACATTCAGTACTTC. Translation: CASMERGENIQYF.

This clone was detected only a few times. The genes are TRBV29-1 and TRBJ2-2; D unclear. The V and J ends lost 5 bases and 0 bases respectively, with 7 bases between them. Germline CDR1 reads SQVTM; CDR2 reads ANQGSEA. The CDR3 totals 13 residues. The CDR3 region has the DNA TGCAGCGTTAAACAGTCGAACACCGGGGAGCTGTTTTTT. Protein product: CSVKQSNTGELFF.

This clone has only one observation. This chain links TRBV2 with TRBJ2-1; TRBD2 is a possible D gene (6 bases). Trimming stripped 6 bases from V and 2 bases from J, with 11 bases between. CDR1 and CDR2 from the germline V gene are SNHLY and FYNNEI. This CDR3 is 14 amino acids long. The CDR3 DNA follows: TGTGCCAGCAGACCTAGCGAGACCTACAATGAGCAGTTCTTC. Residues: CASRPSETYNEQFF.

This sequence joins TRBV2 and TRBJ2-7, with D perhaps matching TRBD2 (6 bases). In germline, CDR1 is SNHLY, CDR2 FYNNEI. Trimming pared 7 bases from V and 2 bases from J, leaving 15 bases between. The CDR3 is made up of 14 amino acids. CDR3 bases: TGTGCCAGCACCCTGGGGACTCATACCTACGAGCAGTACTTC. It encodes CASTLGTHTYEQYF.

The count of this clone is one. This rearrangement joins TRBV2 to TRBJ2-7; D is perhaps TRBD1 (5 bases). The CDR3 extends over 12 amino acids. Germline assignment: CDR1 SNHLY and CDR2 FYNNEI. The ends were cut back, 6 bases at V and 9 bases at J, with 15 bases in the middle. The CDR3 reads CASSARQPLQYF. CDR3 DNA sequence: TGTGCCAGCAGCGCTCGACAGCCCTTGCAGTACTTC.

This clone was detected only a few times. CDR3 coding DNA: TGTGCCAGCGGGGGACAGGCCTCCTACGAGCAGTACTTC. Amino acids: CASGGQASYEQYF. The chain joins TRBV25-1 to TRBJ2-7, with 8 positions matching TRBD1. Trimming cost V 8 bases and J 0 bases; bases outside gene matches: 3. Germline values: CDR1 MGHDK, CDR2 SYGVNS. The CDR3 has 13 amino acids.